These 14 T cell receptor beta chains came from one sample sequenced in a study of control samples from healthy donors and cancer patients (dated by TCRdb to the early 2020s). Libraries were made using the immunoSEQ multiplex PCR assay. TCRdb carries this immuneACCESS record with in-frame sequences only. Its versions omit some clonotypes, under half of them owing to an unresolved V gene in the studies checked, with the rest unexplained. Counted in this sample were 120,000 to 150,000 clones; approximately 91% of them appeared once. In total, the top ten clones hold about 3.2% of the sample. The sequencing sample was made of blood. The receptors originated from a man aged 30 to 45 in good health.

V usage is TRBV27 and J usage is TRBJ1-2; tentatively, D is TRBD1 (5 bases). The germline V and J ends were trimmed by 4 bases and 4 bases, with 10 bases remaining between them. This CDR3 contains 13 residues. Germline CDR1 and CDR2: MNHEY and SMNVEV (reference sequence). CDR3 nucleotides: TGTGCCAGCAGTTCTGGGGGGATCTATGGCTACACCTTC. It codes for CASSSGGIYGYTF.

This rearrangement joins TRBV7-2 to TRBJ1-1; no clear D gene. Germline CDR1 and CDR2: SGHTA and FQGNSA. Trimming cost V 5 bases and J 2 bases, with 12 bases left between them. This CDR3 spans 14 amino acids. CDR3 residues: CASSPPGYNTEAFF. CDR3 coding DNA: TGTGCCAGCAGCCCTCCGGGTTACAACACTGAAGCTTTCTTT.

The chain combines TRBV27 with TRBJ1-5; TRBD1 is a possible D gene (5 bases). The germline CDR1 and CDR2 sequences are MNHEY and SMNVEV (reference sequence). This CDR3 spans 14 amino acids. Trimming removed 2 bases at V and 5 bases at J, with 10 bases between. CDR3 in amino acids: CASSLGRAYQPQHF. CDR3 bases: TGTGCCAGCAGTTTAGGCAGGGCATATCAGCCCCAGCATTTT.

The chain combines TRBV19 with TRBJ2-1; D is possibly TRBD2 (5 bases). The length of the CDR3 is 13 residues. V shed 4 bases and J shed 6 bases, with 10 bases lying between them. Germline CDR1 reads LNHDA; CDR2 reads SQIVND (reference sequence). CDR3 sequence reads: CASSTSEGNEQFF. CDR3 sequence (DNA): TGTGCCAGTAGTACGAGCGAGGGCAATGAGCAGTTCTTC.

The rearrangement joins TRBV12-5 to TRBJ2-3; 8 bases line up with TRBD2. Trimming at V came to 4 bases and at J to 3 bases, leaving 12 bases not matched to a gene. Germline CDR1 reads LGHNT; CDR2 reads FRNRAP. The CDR3 is made up of 17 amino acids. The CDR3 bases are TGTGCTAGTGGTTGGGGGGGGAAGACTAGCGAAACAGATACGCAGTATTTT. It translates to CASGWGGKTSETDTQYF.

The genes are TRBV10-2 and TRBJ2-1; 13 bases agree with TRBD2. Germline V lookup: CDR1 WSHSY, CDR2 SAAADI. The CDR3 contains 13 residues. With 6 bases clipped from V and 8 bases from J, the junction kept 1 base outside the gene matches. This CDR3 reads CASRTSGGDEQFF. The CDR3 DNA reads TGCGCCAGCAGAACTAGCGGGGGGGATGAGCAGTTCTTC.

The genes are TRBV9 and TRBJ2-3; TRBD2 matches at 12 bases. The V gene end was trimmed by 0 bases and the J gene end by 5 bases; junction bases not matched to a gene: 10. The CDR3 has 18 residues. Per the germline V gene, CDR1 is SGDLS and CDR2 is YYNGEE. The CDR3 DNA reads as TGTGCCAGCAGCGTAGCTAGCGGGGGGGCCAAATTAATAGATACGCAGTATTTT. Translating it yields CASSVASGGAKLIDTQYF.

This chain uses TRBV7-6 with TRBJ1-3, with 10 bases aligning to TRBD1. The CDR3 has 17 amino acids. The germline gives CDR1 SGHVS, CDR2 FNYEAQ. V shed 8 bases and J 2 bases; nucleotides not matched to a gene: 12. The CDR3 region is CASGLGTGVGAGNTIYF. CDR3 in DNA: TGTGCCAGCGGATTAGGGACAGGGGTAGGCGCTGGAAACACCATATATTTT. The entire variable domain, with the rest obtained from reference TRBV7-6 and TRBJ1-3, is as follows: GAGVSQSPRYKVTKRGQDVALRCDPISGHVSLYWYRQALGQGPEFLTYFNYEAQQDKSGLPNDRFSAERPEGSISTLTIQRTEQRDSAMYRCASGLGTGVGAGNTIYFGEGSWLTVV.

The genes are TRBV12-3 or TRBV12-4 and TRBJ2-7; TRBD1 is a possible D gene (5 bases). The ends were cut back, 6 bases at V and 2 bases at J, with 11 bases in the middle. The CDR3 consists of 13 residues. CDR3 amino acids: CASRDRQTYEQYF. The DNA for the CDR3 is TGTGCCAGCAGGGACCGACAGACCTACGAGCAGTACTTC.

The genes are TRBV6-5 and TRBJ2-2; possibly TRBD1 for D (5 bases). The V end was cut by 6 bases, the J end by 8 bases, with 19 bases between. There are 15 residues in the CDR3. Germline CDR1 is MNHEY and CDR2 is SVGAGI. The CDR3: CASRDGATLGGELFF. The CDR3 DNA reads as TGTGCCAGCAGAGATGGGGCTACGCTCGGGGGGGAGCTGTTTTTT.

The chain uses TRBV5-5 and TRBJ1-5; D uncertain. The germline V gene encodes CDR1 SGHKS and CDR2 YYEKEE (reference sequence). The germline V and J ends were trimmed by 0 bases and 7 bases, with 11 bases remaining between them. The CDR3 runs 14 residues. In DNA form, the CDR3 reads TGTGCCAGCAGCTTGGAAACCGCGACGCAGCCCCAGCATTTT. It is translated as CASSLETATQPQHF.

V gene TRBV6-5 combines with J gene TRBJ1-4; D is undetermined. Germline CDR1 and CDR2: MNHEY and SVGAGI. The ends were cut back, 6 bases at V and 8 bases at J, with 16 bases in the middle. CDR3 length: 14 residues. This CDR3 is CASSPLGQREKLFF. DNA for the CDR3: TGTGCCAGCAGCCCACTGGGCCAGAGGGAAAAACTGTTTTTT.

This chain uses TRBV6-5 with TRBJ1-2, with 7 bases matching TRBD1. The CDR3 extends over 14 amino acids. The trim removed 4 bases at V and 0 bases at J, leaving 2 bases unmatched. CDR1 is MNHEY, CDR2 SVGAGI, per germline. The CDR3 sequence is CASSSDRPNYGYTF. DNA for the CDR3: TGTGCCAGCAGTTCGGACAGGCCTAACTATGGCTACACCTTC.

The chain recombines TRBV9 with TRBJ2-3; weak D call: TRBD2 (6 bases). Germline CDR1 reads SGDLS; CDR2 reads YYNGEE. This CDR3 spans 16 amino acids. Trimming left V 3 bases short and J 4 bases short, with 18 bases between. CDR3: CASSAGLGGRADTQYF. CDR3 nucleotides: TGTGCCAGCAGCGCGGGACTCGGGGGAAGAGCAGATACGCAGTATTTT.